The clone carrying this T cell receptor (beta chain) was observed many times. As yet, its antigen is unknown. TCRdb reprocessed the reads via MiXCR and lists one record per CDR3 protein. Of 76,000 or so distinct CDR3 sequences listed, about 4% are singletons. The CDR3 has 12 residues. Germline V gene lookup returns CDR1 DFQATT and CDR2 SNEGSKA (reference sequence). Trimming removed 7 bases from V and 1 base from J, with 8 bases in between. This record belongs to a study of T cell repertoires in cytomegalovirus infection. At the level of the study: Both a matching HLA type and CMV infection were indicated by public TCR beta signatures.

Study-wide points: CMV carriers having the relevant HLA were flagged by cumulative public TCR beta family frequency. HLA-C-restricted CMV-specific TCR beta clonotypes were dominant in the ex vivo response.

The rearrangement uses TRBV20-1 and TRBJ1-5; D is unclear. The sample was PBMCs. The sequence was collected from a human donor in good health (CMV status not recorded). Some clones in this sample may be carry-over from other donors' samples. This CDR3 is CSGRRSNQPQHF. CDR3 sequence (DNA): TGCAGTGGCAGGCGGAGCAATCAGCCCCAGCATTTT.